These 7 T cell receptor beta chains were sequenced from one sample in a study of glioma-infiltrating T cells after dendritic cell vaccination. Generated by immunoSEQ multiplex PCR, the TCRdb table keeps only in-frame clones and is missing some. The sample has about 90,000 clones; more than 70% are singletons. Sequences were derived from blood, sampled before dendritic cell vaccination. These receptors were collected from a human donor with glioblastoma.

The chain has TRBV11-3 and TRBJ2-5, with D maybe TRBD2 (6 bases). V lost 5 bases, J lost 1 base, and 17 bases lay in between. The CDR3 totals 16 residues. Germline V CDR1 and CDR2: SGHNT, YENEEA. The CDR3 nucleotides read TGTGCCAGCAGCCGCCGAGCGGGCCACCTCCAAGAGACCCAGTACTTC. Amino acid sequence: CASSRRAGHLQETQYF.

The CDR3 nucleotides are TGTGCCAGCAGCGGCGCGGGGGTTCATGGCTACACCTTC. As protein: CASSGAGVHGYTF. The rearrangement joins TRBV14 to TRBJ1-2, with D possibly being TRBD1 (5 bases). Germline V gene sequence: CDR1 SGHDN, CDR2 FVKESK. The length of the CDR3 is 13 residues. Trimming removed 5 bases from V and 6 bases from J, with 13 bases in between.

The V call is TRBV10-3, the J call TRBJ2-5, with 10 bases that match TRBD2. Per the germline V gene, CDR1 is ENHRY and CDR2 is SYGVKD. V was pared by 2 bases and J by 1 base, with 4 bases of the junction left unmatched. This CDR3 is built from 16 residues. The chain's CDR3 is CAISEGTSGTQETQYF. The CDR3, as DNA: TGTGCCATCAGTGAGGGAACTAGCGGGACCCAAGAGACCCAGTACTTC.

In nucleotides, the CDR3 is TGTGCCAGCAGCCCCGGCGGTGGGACAGGCTCCTACGAGCAGTACTTC. As protein: CASSPGGGTGSYEQYF. V and J are TRBV7-6 and TRBJ2-7; 8 bases fit TRBD1. The CDR3 consists of 16 residues. V was pared by 5 bases and J by 0 bases, with 9 bases of the junction left unmatched. The germline V gene has CDR1 SGHVS and CDR2 FNYEAQ.

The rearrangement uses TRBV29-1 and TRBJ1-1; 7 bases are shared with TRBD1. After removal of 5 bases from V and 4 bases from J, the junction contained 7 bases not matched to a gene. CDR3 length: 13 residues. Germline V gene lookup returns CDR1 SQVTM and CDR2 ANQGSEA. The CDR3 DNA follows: TGCAGCGTTCTACAGGGGCCGGGCACTGAAGCTTTCTTT. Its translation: CSVLQGPGTEAFF.

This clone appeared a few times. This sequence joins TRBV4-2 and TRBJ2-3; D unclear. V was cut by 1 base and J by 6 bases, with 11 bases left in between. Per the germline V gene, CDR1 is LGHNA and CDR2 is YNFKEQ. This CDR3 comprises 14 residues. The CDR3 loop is CASSQVSSGDTQYF. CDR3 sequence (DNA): TGTGCCAGCAGCCAAGTGTCGTCCGGGGATACGCAGTATTTT.

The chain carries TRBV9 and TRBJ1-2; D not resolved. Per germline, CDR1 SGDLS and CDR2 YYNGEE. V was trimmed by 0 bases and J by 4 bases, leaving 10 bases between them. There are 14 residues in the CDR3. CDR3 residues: CASSVVGATYGYTF. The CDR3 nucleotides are TGTGCCAGCAGCGTAGTAGGAGCAACCTATGGCTACACCTTC.